A selection of T cell receptor beta chains follows, all from one sample in a study of T cell repertoires in cytomegalovirus infection. TCRdb called the reads again in MiXCR, with one record for every CDR3 protein. This table has around 280,000 distinct CDR3 sequences, roughly 9.3% appearing once. Input material: PBMCs. The receptors come from a human donor in good health (CMV status not recorded). Some clones in this sample may be carry-over from other donors' samples. The CDR3 runs from the conserved cysteine through the conserved F or W. The D gene is left open where the match is weak. Clone size is stated in some rows and not others, as once, few, many or a class when expanded.

>17|.|TRBV7-8|TRBJ1-6|many
CASSLDGSNSYNSPLHF
TGTGCCAGCAGTCTAGACGGCTCTAACTCCTATAATTCACCCCTCCACTTT
>18|TRBD1|TRBV7-9|TRBJ2-6|.
CASTSTGEYLSGANVLTF
TGTGCCAGCACCTCCACAGGGGAATACCTCTCTGGGGCCAACGTCCTGACTTTC
>14|TRBD2|TRBV20-1|TRBJ2-5|many
CSAHSGGDLETQYF
TGCAGTGCTCATAGCGGGGGGGACCTGGAGACCCAGTACTTC
>15|TRBD1|TRBV5-1|TRBJ1-1|.
CASSLDGTGFAEAFF
TGCGCCAGCAGCTTAGACGGGACAGGGTTTGCTGAAGCTTTCTTT
>11|.|TRBV19|TRBJ1-1|.
CASRRQPEAFF
TGTGCCAGTAGGCGACAGCCCGAAGCTTTCTTT
>14|.|TRBV27|TRBJ1-5|few
CASRETGNNQPQHF
TGTGCCAGCAGGGAAACAGGGAACAATCAGCCCCAGCATTTT
>15|TRBD2|TRBV5-6|TRBJ2-1|many
CASSPGLAGDYEQFF
TGTGCCAGCAGCCCGGGACTAGCGGGGGATTATGAGCAGTTCTTC
>13|.|TRBV18|TRBJ2-2|many
CASSPLDAGELFF
TGTGCCAGCTCACCTTTAGATGCCGGGGAGCTGTTTTTT
>17|.|TRBV7-2|TRBJ2-7|many
CASSYRTPTRDSYEQYF
TGTGCCAGCAGCTACCGGACACCTACCCGAGACTCCTACGAGCAGTACTTC
>14|TRBD1|TRBV6-2/TRBV6-3|TRBJ1-5|many
CASRRTGEGQPQHF
TGTGCCAGCAGGAGGACAGGGGAGGGTCAGCCCCAGCATTTT
>13|TRBD1|TRBV7-2|TRBJ2-7|many
CASSLGQGFEQYF
TGTGCCAGCAGCTTAGGACAGGGGTTCGAGCAGTACTTC
>12|.|TRBV5-6|TRBJ2-5|.
CASSLAGRSQYF
TGTGCCAGCAGCTTGGCCGGGCGGAGCCAGTACTTC
>17|TRBD1|TRBV10-2|TRBJ2-1|many
CASSEGIGDRPYNEQFF
TGCGCCAGCAGTGAAGGGATAGGGGACAGGCCCTACAATGAGCAGTTCTTC
>13|.|TRBV28|TRBJ1-2|.
CASSLRQIYGYTF
TGTGCCAGCAGTTTACGACAAATCTATGGCTACACCTTC
>15|.|TRBV29-1|TRBJ1-2|few
CSVEISHGTYYGYTF
TGCAGCGTTGAAATATCTCACGGGACATACTATGGCTACACCTTC
>15|TRBD1|TRBV20-1|TRBJ2-3|many
CSALDRGAYTDTQYF
TGCAGTGCTCTCGACAGGGGAGCCTACACAGATACGCAGTATTTT
>13|.|TRBV20-1|TRBJ1-1|few
CSARKDGNTEAFF
TGCAGTGCTAGAAAGGACGGGAACACTGAAGCTTTCTTT
>15|.|TRBV20-1|TRBJ2-1|many
CSARDRAGRINEQFF
TGCAGTGCTAGAGATCGGGCGGGAAGGATAAATGAGCAGTTCTTC
>15|.|TRBV4-1|TRBJ1-1|many
CASSHPAGPFTEAFF
TGCGCCAGCAGCCATCCGGCAGGTCCATTCACTGAAGCTTTCTTT
>15|.|TRBV14|TRBJ2-5|many
CASSPRSSLGETQYF
TGTGCCAGCAGCCCCCGCTCCAGCCTCGGGGAGACCCAGTACTTC
>13|.|TRBV29-1|TRBJ1-2|.
CSVSGAKDYGYTF
TGCAGCGTTTCGGGGGCGAAGGACTATGGCTACACCTTC
>16|.|TRBV5-4|TRBJ2-5|.
CASSSGGTEETKTQYF
TGTGCCAGCAGCTCCGGAGGGACAGAGGAAACAAAGACCCAGTACTTC
>14|TRBD1|TRBV7-2|TRBJ1-1|many
CASSFDRGGPEAFF
TGTGCCAGCAGCTTTGACAGGGGAGGACCTGAAGCTTTCTTT
>19|.|TRBV20-1|TRBJ2-3|.
CSAPLATRVVPQTSDTQYF
TGCAGTGCCCCCCTCGCGACTAGAGTAGTCCCACAAACGTCAGATACGCAGTATTTT
>13|.|TRBV28|TRBJ2-3|many
CASVKTSTDTQYF
TGTGCCAGCGTAAAAACTAGCACAGATACGCAGTATTTT
>16|TRBD2|TRBV6-2/TRBV6-3|TRBJ2-3|many
CASRRSGLAYTDTQYF
TGTGCCAGCAGACGCAGCGGACTAGCATACACAGATACGCAGTATTTT
>14|.|TRBV20-1|TRBJ2-6|few
CSAPLATGANVLTF
TGCAGTGCTCCGCTAGCCACCGGGGCCAACGTCCTGACTTTC
>17|.|TRBV2|TRBJ2-5|few
CASSRMALTPYQETQYF
TGTGCCAGCAGCCGAATGGCCCTGACTCCGTACCAAGAGACCCAGTACTTC
>15|.|TRBV12-3/TRBV12-4|TRBJ1-6|.
CASSYTGLRNSPLHF
TGTGCCAGCAGTTATACAGGTTTGAGGAATTCACCCCTCCACTTT
>17|.|TRBV29-1|TRBJ2-3|many
CSVAGLPGTAPIDTQYF
TGCAGCGTTGCAGGTCTTCCTGGGACGGCACCCATCGATACGCAGTATTTT
>14|TRBD2|TRBV7-2|TRBJ2-1|many
CASRQGGGRSEQFF
TGTGCCAGCAGACAAGGCGGGGGGCGGAGTGAGCAGTTCTTC
>15|.|TRBV2|TRBJ1-5|many
CASSEPGNSNQPQHF
TGTGCCAGCAGTGAACCGGGAAATAGCAATCAGCCCCAGCATTTT
>14|.|TRBV20-1|TRBJ1-1|few
CSARDPGAHTEAFF
TGCAGTGCTAGAGACCCTGGGGCTCACACTGAAGCTTTCTTT
>11|.|TRBV7-9|TRBJ2-4|many
CASSSQGIQYF
TGTGCCAGCAGCTCCCAGGGGATTCAGTACTTC
>15|.|TRBV4-3|TRBJ2-2|many
CASSQSRGNTGELFF
TGCGCCAGCAGCCAATCACGGGGCAACACCGGGGAGCTGTTTTTT
>12|.|TRBV15|TRBJ1-1|many
CATSRDQSAAFF
TGTGCCACCAGCAGAGATCAATCCGCGGCTTTCTTT
>16|.|TRBV15|TRBJ1-1|.
CATSKEGYRANTEAFF
TGTGCCACCAGCAAAGAAGGATACAGGGCGAACACTGAAGCTTTCTTT
>16|TRBD1|TRBV5-1|TRBJ1-4|few
CASSSGDRTTNEKLFF
TGCGCCAGCAGCTCGGGGGACAGAACAACTAATGAAAAACTGTTTTTT
>14|.|TRBV10-2|TRBJ1-3|many
CASSEPGWSNTIYF
TGCGCCAGCAGTGAGCCTGGTTGGTCTAACACCATATATTTT
>14|.|TRBV6-2/TRBV6-3|TRBJ2-1|many
CASSYEGTYNEQFF
TGTGCCAGCAGTTACGAGGGGACCTACAATGAGCAGTTCTTC
>13|.|TRBV27|TRBJ2-2|.
CASRGYSGGELFF
TGTGCCAGCAGGGGGTATTCCGGCGGGGAGCTGTTTTTT
>14|TRBD1|TRBV12-3/TRBV12-4|TRBJ1-5|few
CASSATGGIQPQHF
TGTGCCAGCAGCGCGACAGGGGGCATTCAGCCCCAGCATTTT
>16|TRBD1|TRBV20-1|TRBJ2-1|many
CSARDEDRGERNEQFF
TGCAGTGCTAGAGATGAGGACAGGGGCGAGCGGAATGAGCAGTTCTTC
>16|.|TRBV4-1|TRBJ1-3|many
CASSRRQLSSGNTIYF
TGCGCCAGCAGCCGCCGACAGCTTTCCTCTGGAAACACCATATATTTT
>13|TRBD1|TRBV12-3/TRBV12-4|TRBJ2-7|many
CASSTPGGYEQYF
TGTGCCAGCAGTACACCAGGGGGCTACGAGCAGTACTTC
>13|.|TRBV12-3/TRBV12-4|TRBJ2-7|many
CASSFGNSYEQYF
TGTGCCAGCAGTTTTGGGAACTCCTACGAGCAGTACTTC
>16|TRBD2|TRBV5-4|TRBJ2-1|many
CASSAAGGASYNEQFF
TGTGCCAGCAGCGCTGCGGGGGGCGCGTCCTACAATGAGCAGTTCTTC
>14|.|TRBV6-2/TRBV6-3|TRBJ1-1|many
CASSGRHGYTEAFF
TGTGCCAGCAGTGGCAGACACGGTTACACTGAAGCTTTCTTT
>16|.|TRBV7-6|TRBJ2-5|many
CASSLARGPLRETQYF
TGTGCCAGCAGCTTAGCGCGGGGACCCCTAAGAGAGACCCAGTACTTC
>14|.|TRBV28|TRBJ1-2|.
CASSPIGRVGGYTF
TGTGCCAGCAGTCCCATCGGGAGGGTCGGGGGCTACACCTTC
>15|.|TRBV12-3/TRBV12-4|TRBJ2-1|.
CASSFMGGPYNEQFF
TGTGCCAGCAGTTTTATGGGGGGCCCTTACAATGAGCAGTTCTTC
>15|.|TRBV15|TRBJ1-2|many
CATSRGSASNYGYTF
TGTGCCACCAGCAGAGGGTCAGCTTCTAACTATGGCTACACCTTC
>11|.|TRBV20-1|TRBJ2-5|.
CCAIRAETQYF
TGCTGTGCTATCAGGGCAGAGACCCAGTACTTC
>14|.|TRBV7-2|TRBJ2-3|many
CASSLGRRTDTQYF
TGTGCCAGCAGCTTGGGGCGCCGCACAGATACGCAGTATTTT
>17|.|TRBV29-1|TRBJ2-5|many
CSVEDSRIWGNQETQYF
TGCAGCGTTGAAGATTCCAGAATCTGGGGGAACCAAGAGACCCAGTACTTC
>12|.|TRBV4-1|TRBJ1-1|many
CASSQGSGEAFF
TGCGCCAGCAGCCAAGGATCAGGGGAAGCTTTCTTT
>15|.|TRBV20-1|TRBJ2-2|many
CSARVRGSNTGELFF
TGCAGTGCTAGGGTTCGGGGCTCGAACACCGGGGAGCTGTTTTTT
>16|.|TRBV28|TRBJ2-2|many
CASHTPGRGRGGELFF
TGTGCCAGCCACACGCCGGGGAGGGGGCGAGGCGGGGAGCTGTTTTTT
>11|.|TRBV7-9|TRBJ2-5|.
CASSSEAAQYF
TGTGCCAGCAGCTCAGAAGCAGCCCAGTACTTC